This T cell receptor beta chain was captured by sequencing in a study of vaccination effects on CD4 cells after COVID-19. CDR1 is MDHEN, CDR2 SYDVKM, per germline. The CDR3 has 15 amino acids. Trimming took 4 bases from V and 2 from J; bases not matched to a gene: 6. As to this clone: No antigen is known for it.

Measured with immunoSEQ multiplex PCR; TCRdb has only the in-frame clones, and not every one. The sample has 20,000 or so clones; roughly 74% are singletons. Before sequencing, viral peptide pools were used by the ViraFEST assay to expand antigen-specific CD4+ T cells. Isolating CD4+ T cells followed ten to eleven days of culture. The individual was infected with SARS-CoV-2 between March and December 2020, as confirmed by PCR. PBMC were cultured at approximately 2 million per well with around 10 IU/ml IL-2 and 9.5 to 10 ug/ml peptides. This specimen consisted of CD4+ T cells from PBMCs cultured with SARS-CoV-2 spike peptides, obtained before COVID-19 vaccination. The chain joins TRBV28 to TRBJ2-3, with TRBD1 identical over 7 bases. The sequence was collected from a human donor who had a prior SARS-CoV-2 infection. The CDR3 region is CASSYRGRATDTQYF. Here the CDR3 DNA reads TGTGCCAGCAGTTACAGGGGTCGCGCCACAGATACGCAGTATTTT.